This is a list of T cell receptor beta chains from one sample in a study of cytomegalovirus exposure and HLA in healthy donors. TCRdb's table, derived via immunoSEQ multiplex PCR, lists solely in-frame clones and lacks some. The data hold approximately 270,000 clones, with roughly 80% observed a single time. Sequences were obtained from PBMCs. The receptor source for this set is a girl aged 2 to 10 in good health and CMV-seronegative. CDR3s include the opening cysteine and the closing phenylalanine or tryptophan. Each record gives: V gene, J gene, D gene, clone size, CDR3 protein, CDR3 DNA. The D gene is left open where the match is weak. Size values are once, few and many counts, or a class for expanded clones, and some rows have none.

TRBV7-9	TRBJ1-4	-	-	CASSFVMTNEKLFF	TGTGCCAGCAGCTTCGTTATGACTAATGAAAAACTGTTTTTT
TRBV6-5	TRBJ2-1	TRBD2	-	CASRRGGYNEQFF	TGTGCCAGCAGACGGGGGGGCTACAATGAGCAGTTCTTC
TRBV2	TRBJ2-7	TRBD2	-	CASSDAGGRYEQYF	TGTGCCAGCAGTGATGCGGGGGGTAGGTACGAGCAGTACTTC
TRBV14	TRBJ2-3	-	-	CASSQDGTGVTDTQYF	TGTGCCAGCAGCCAAGATGGGACGGGGGTCACAGATACGCAGTATTTT
TRBV2	TRBJ2-7	-	-	CASSEFPYEQYF	TGTGCCAGCAGTGAATTCCCTTACGAGCAGTACTTC
TRBV7-3	TRBJ2-3	-	-	CASSSQPVLAPTDTQYF	TGTGCCAGCAGCTCACAACCTGTCCTAGCCCCCACAGATACGCAGTATTTT
TRBV28	TRBJ1-5	-	few	CASGKTAGNQPQHF	TGTGCCAGCGGCAAGACAGCCGGCAATCAGCCCCAGCATTTT
TRBV28	TRBJ2-1	TRBD1	-	CASSFPWGQGYNEQFF	TGTGCCAGCAGTTTTCCTTGGGGACAGGGATACAATGAGCAGTTCTTC
TRBV4-2	TRBJ1-4	-	few	CASRPRSLVNEKLFF	TGTGCCAGCAGGCCGCGGTCCCTGGTTAATGAAAAACTGTTTTTT
TRBV5-1	TRBJ2-7	TRBD2	-	CASSGSSGMGGEQYF	TGCGCCAGCAGTGGGTCTAGCGGGATGGGTGGCGAGCAGTACTTC
TRBV27	TRBJ1-1	-	-	CASIPPSGIGNTEAFF	TGTGCCAGCATACCGCCCTCAGGGATCGGGAACACTGAAGCTTTCTTT
TRBV28	TRBJ1-5	TRBD1	-	CASSSPTGSNQPQHF	TGTGCCAGCAGTTCCCCGACAGGGTCAAATCAGCCCCAGCATTTT
TRBV1	TRBJ1-5	-	-	CTSSQDRDSPSKPQHF	TGCACCAGCAGCCAAGATCGGGACAGCCCTTCGAAGCCCCAGCATTTT
TRBV2	TRBJ2-1	TRBD2	-	CASKGGPHNEQFF	TGTGCCAGCAAGGGAGGGCCTCACAATGAGCAGTTCTTC
TRBV2	TRBJ2-7	TRBD2	-	CASSGGLARTYEQYF	TGTGCCAGCAGCGGGGGACTAGCCCGTACCTACGAGCAGTACTTC
TRBV2	TRBJ2-7	TRBD2	-	CASSPGLAGAGEQYF	TGTGCCAGCAGTCCGGGACTAGCGGGAGCTGGCGAGCAGTACTTC
TRBV29-1	TRBJ2-1	TRBD2	-	CSVLTSGAVNEQFF	TGCAGCGTGCTGACTAGCGGGGCGGTCAATGAGCAGTTCTTC
TRBV20-1	TRBJ1-1	-	-	CSGTENTEAFF	TGCAGTGGAACAGAGAACACTGAAGCTTTCTTT
TRBV19	TRBJ1-5	-	-	CASSIGGEYSNQPQHF	TGTGCCAGTAGTATTGGCGGGGAATATAGCAATCAGCCCCAGCATTTT
TRBV9	TRBJ2-1	TRBD1	-	CASSGGTGDNEQFF	TGTGCCAGCAGCGGGGGGACAGGAGACAATGAGCAGTTCTTC
TRBV2	TRBJ1-5	TRBD1	-	CASTNMDRGYFSNQPQHF	TGTGCCAGCACCAACATGGACAGGGGGTATTTCAGCAATCAGCCCCAGCATTTT
TRBV19	TRBJ1-1	TRBD1	-	CASSLGTVMNTEAFF	TGTGCCAGTAGTTTGGGGACAGTCATGAACACTGAAGCTTTCTTT
TRBV7-2	TRBJ1-1	-	-	CASSLGRDLNTEAFF	TGTGCCAGCAGCTTAGGACGGGATCTGAACACTGAAGCTTTCTTT
TRBV19	TRBJ1-2	-	-	CASTPLDSPGYTF	TGTGCCAGTACCCCCCTCGACAGCCCAGGCTACACCTTC
TRBV7-2	TRBJ2-7	-	-	CASSLHGTTPYEQYF	TGTGCCAGCAGCTTGCACGGGACAACCCCCTACGAGCAGTACTTC
TRBV7-7	TRBJ2-7	-	-	CASSLNPSGYEQYF	TGTGCCAGCAGCTTGAACCCCTCGGGTTACGAGCAGTACTTC
TRBV4-2	TRBJ1-1	-	-	CASSQTGQPNTEAFF	TGTGCCAGCAGCCAAACCGGACAGCCGAACACTGAAGCTTTCTTT
TRBV10-3	TRBJ2-1	TRBD2	-	CAISESDGGAGDDEQFF	TGTGCCATCAGTGAGTCCGACGGGGGGGCCGGAGACGATGAGCAGTTCTTC
TRBV7-9	TRBJ1-2	TRBD1	-	CASSAGQAGGYTF	TGTGCCAGCAGCGCCGGACAGGCGGGTGGCTACACCTTC
TRBV10-1	TRBJ2-7	-	-	CASSEGAGGARYSTYEQYF	TGCGCCAGCAGTGAGGGCGCCGGCGGGGCGCGCTACTCTACCTACGAGCAGTACTTC
TRBV18	TRBJ1-1	-	-	CASSLKTLTVGGTEAFF	TGTGCCAGCTCACTGAAGACCCTAACAGTGGGTGGCACTGAAGCTTTCTTT
TRBV28	TRBJ1-2	TRBD1	once	CASKKPDRPFVSSYTF	TGTGCCAGCAAGAAGCCGGACAGGCCCTTCGTGAGTAGCTACACCTTC
TRBV12-5	TRBJ1-1	-	-	CASGLTAGSEAFF	TGTGCTAGTGGTTTGACAGCTGGATCTGAAGCTTTCTTT
TRBV4-1	TRBJ1-5	-	-	CASSQGQGYSNQPQHF	TGCGCCAGCAGCCAGGGCCAGGGATATAGCAATCAGCCCCAGCATTTT
TRBV20-1	TRBJ2-3	-	few	CSASPGQYF	TGCAGTGCTAGCCCCGGGCAGTATTTT
TRBV27	TRBJ2-2	-	-	CASSFDGDTGELFF	TGTGCCAGCAGTTTTGACGGAGACACCGGGGAGCTGTTTTTT
TRBV20-1	TRBJ2-1	TRBD2	few	CSARDYPEQFF	TGCAGTGCCCGGGACTACCCGGAGCAGTTCTTC
TRBV28	TRBJ2-5	-	-	CASTLGGGQETQYF	TGTGCCAGCACCCTAGGGGGGGGCCAAGAGACCCAGTACTTC
TRBV18	TRBJ1-1	TRBD1	-	CASSPSSGQGTRAFF	TGTGCCAGCTCACCATCGTCGGGACAGGGGACTCGAGCTTTCTTT
TRBV7-9	TRBJ1-2	-	-	CASSLPRYRALLYGYTF	TGTGCCAGCAGCCTTCCCCGTTACAGGGCACTACTTTATGGCTACACCTTC
TRBV4-2	TRBJ1-2	-	-	CASSQDAVLYGYTF	TGTGCCAGCAGCCAAGACGCAGTCCTCTATGGCTACACCTTC
TRBV6-5	TRBJ1-5	TRBD1	once	CASTGQGVLPQHF	TGTGCCAGCACCGGGCAGGGGGTTTTGCCCCAGCATTTT
TRBV4-1	TRBJ1-1	-	-	CASSQADGGYKEAFF	TGCGCCAGCAGCCAAGCGGACGGGGGGTACAAGGAAGCTTTCTTT
TRBV5-1	TRBJ2-2	-	-	CASSLVLAGTGELFF	TGCGCCAGCAGCTTGGTCCTAGCCGGCACCGGGGAGCTGTTTTTT
TRBV18	TRBJ2-3	-	-	CASSYRGAETDTQYF	TGTGCCAGCTCTTATCGGGGGGCCGAGACAGATACGCAGTATTTT
TRBV4-1	TRBJ2-2	-	-	CASSSNTGELFF	TGCGCCAGCAGCTCTAACACCGGGGAGCTGTTTTTT
TRBV6-1	TRBJ1-2	-	-	CASSEGGSWGYTF	TGTGCCAGCAGTGAAGGAGGGAGCTGGGGCTACACCTTC
TRBV28	TRBJ1-2	-	-	CASSSATVKAYGYTF	TGTGCCAGCAGTTCCGCGACAGTTAAAGCATATGGCTACACCTTC
TRBV9	TRBJ1-2	TRBD1	-	CASTRPGQGGYGYTF	TGTGCCAGCACGAGACCCGGACAGGGGGGGTATGGCTACACCTTC
TRBV11-2	TRBJ2-5	-	-	CASSLGAHYQETQYF	TGTGCCAGCAGCTTAGGAGCGCATTATCAAGAGACCCAGTACTTC
TRBV28	TRBJ1-2	-	-	CASSLSLARGDYGYTF	TGTGCCAGCAGTTTATCTTTAGCGCGGGGGGACTATGGCTACACCTTC
TRBV4-1	TRBJ1-1	TRBD1	-	CASSQDSDRAEAFF	TGCGCCAGCAGCCAAGACTCCGACAGGGCGGAAGCTTTCTTT
TRBV15	TRBJ1-5	-	-	CATSSLRGWTSSSNQPQHF	TGTGCCACCTCAAGTTTGCGAGGTTGGACATCTTCTAGCAATCAGCCCCAGCATTTT
TRBV5-4	TRBJ2-5	TRBD1	-	CASSPTGTETQYF	TGTGCCAGCAGCCCGACAGGGACAGAGACCCAGTACTTC
TRBV4-1	TRBJ2-5	TRBD1	-	CASSQEGTGIQETQYF	TGCGCCAGCAGCCAAGAAGGGACAGGGATCCAAGAGACCCAGTACTTC
TRBV10-3	TRBJ2-6	TRBD1	-	CAISPGQGASGANVLTF	TGTGCCATCTCTCCGGGACAGGGGGCTTCTGGGGCCAACGTCCTGACTTTC
TRBV21-1	TRBJ1-4	-	few	CASSKVDSPGSEKLFF	TGTGCCAGCAGCAAGGTCGACTCCCCGGGGAGTGAAAAACTGTTTTTT
TRBV11-2	TRBJ2-7	TRBD2	-	CASTAVRGLKIHEQYF	TGTGCCAGCACCGCAGTAAGGGGACTAAAAATCCACGAGCAGTACTTC
TRBV18	TRBJ1-3	-	once	CASSPMARPATGNTIYF	TGTGCCAGTTCACCAATGGCCAGGCCTGCCACTGGAAACACCATATATTTT
TRBV19	TRBJ1-2	-	-	CASIMLGREGSYTF	TGTGCCAGTATCATGTTGGGCAGGGAGGGGAGCTACACCTTC